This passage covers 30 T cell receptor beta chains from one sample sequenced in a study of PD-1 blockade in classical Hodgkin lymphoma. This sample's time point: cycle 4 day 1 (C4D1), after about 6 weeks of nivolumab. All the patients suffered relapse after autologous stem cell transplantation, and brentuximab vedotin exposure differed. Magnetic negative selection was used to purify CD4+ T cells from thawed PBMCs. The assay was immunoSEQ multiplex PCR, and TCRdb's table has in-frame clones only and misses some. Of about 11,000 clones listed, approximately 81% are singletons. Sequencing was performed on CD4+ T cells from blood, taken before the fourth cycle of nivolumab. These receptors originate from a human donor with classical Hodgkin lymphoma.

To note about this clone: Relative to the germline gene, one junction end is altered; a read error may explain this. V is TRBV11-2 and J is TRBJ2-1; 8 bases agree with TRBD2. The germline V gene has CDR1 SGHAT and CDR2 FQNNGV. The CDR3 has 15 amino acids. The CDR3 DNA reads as TGTGCCAGCAGCTTAGCGGGAGGGCTTCCAGTAGAGCAGCTCTTC. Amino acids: CASSLAGGLPVEQLF.

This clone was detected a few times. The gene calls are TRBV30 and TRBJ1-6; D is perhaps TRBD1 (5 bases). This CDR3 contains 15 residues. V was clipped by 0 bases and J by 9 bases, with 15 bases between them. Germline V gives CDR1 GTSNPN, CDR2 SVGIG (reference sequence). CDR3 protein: CAWSVKGIRSSPLHF. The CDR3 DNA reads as TGTGCCTGGAGTGTAAAGGGGATCCGTAGTTCACCCCTCCACTTT.

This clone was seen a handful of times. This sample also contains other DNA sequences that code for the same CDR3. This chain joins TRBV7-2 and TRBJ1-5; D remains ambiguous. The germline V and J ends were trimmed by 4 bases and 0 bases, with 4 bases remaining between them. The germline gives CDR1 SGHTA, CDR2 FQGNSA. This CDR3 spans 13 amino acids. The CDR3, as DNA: TGTGCCAGCAGCTCTTATAGCAATCAGCCCCAGCATTTT. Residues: CASSSYSNQPQHF.

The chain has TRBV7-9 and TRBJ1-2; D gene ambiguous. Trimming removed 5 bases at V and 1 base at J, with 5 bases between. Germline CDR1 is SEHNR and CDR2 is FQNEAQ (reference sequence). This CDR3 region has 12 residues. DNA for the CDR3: TGTGCCAGCAGCCTCTTTAACTATGGCTACACCTTC. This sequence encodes CASSLFNYGYTF.

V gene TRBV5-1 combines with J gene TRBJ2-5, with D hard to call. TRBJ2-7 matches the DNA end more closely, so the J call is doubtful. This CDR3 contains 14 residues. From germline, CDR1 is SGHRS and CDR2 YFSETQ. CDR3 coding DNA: TGCGCCAGCAGCTTGGAGGCTACCTCCTACGAGCAGTACTTC. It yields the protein CASSLEATSYEQYF.

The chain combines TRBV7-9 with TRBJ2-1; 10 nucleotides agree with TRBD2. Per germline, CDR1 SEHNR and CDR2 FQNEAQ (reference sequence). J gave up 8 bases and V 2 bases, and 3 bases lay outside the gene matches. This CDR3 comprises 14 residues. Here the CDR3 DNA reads TGTGCCAGCAGCTTATCTAGCGGGAGTCATGAGCAGTTCTTC. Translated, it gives CASSLSSGSHEQFF.

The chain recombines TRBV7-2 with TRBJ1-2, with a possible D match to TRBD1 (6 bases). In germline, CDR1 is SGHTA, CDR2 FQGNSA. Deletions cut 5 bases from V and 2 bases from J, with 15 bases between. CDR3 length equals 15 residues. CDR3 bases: TGTGCCAGCAGCCCCGACGTGGGGACAAACTATGGCTACACCTTC. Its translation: CASSPDVGTNYGYTF.

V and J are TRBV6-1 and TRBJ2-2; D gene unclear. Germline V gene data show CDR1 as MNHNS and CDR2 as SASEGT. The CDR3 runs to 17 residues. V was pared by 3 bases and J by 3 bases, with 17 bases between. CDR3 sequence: CASSDILLLLDTGELFF. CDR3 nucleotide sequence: TGTGCCAGCAGTGATATCTTGCTCCTTCTCGACACCGGGGAGCTGTTTTTT.

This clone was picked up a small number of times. The CDR3 protein is CASSQDRGWAKNIQYF. DNA of the CDR3: TGTGCCAGCAGCCAAGACAGGGGGTGGGCCAAAAACATTCAGTACTTC. The chain links TRBV7-9 to TRBJ2-4; 9 bases fit TRBD1. The CDR3 has 16 amino acids. Germline-derived CDR1 and CDR2 are SEHNR and FQNEAQ (reference sequence). The ends lost 5 bases at V and 1 base at J; junction bases unmatched: 6.

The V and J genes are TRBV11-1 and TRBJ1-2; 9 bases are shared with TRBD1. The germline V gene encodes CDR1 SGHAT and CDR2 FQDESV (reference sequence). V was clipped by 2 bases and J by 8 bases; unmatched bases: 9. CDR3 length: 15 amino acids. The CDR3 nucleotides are TGTGCCAGCAGCTTACCAGTACGGACAGGGGACGGCTACACCTTC. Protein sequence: CASSLPVRTGDGYTF. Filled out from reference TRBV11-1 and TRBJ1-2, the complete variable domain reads EAEVAQSPRYKITEKSQAVAFWCDPISGHATLYWYRQILGQGPELLVQFQDESVVDDSQLPKDRFSAERLKGVDSTLKIQPAELGDSAMYLCASSLPVRTGDGYTFGSGTRLTVV.

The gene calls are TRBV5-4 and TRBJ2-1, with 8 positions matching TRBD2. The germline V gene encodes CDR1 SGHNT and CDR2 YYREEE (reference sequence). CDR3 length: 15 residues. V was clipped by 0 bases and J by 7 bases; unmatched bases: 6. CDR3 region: CASSLEAGAYNEQFF. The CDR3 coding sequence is TGTGCCAGCAGCTTGGAAGCGGGAGCGTATAATGAGCAGTTCTTC.

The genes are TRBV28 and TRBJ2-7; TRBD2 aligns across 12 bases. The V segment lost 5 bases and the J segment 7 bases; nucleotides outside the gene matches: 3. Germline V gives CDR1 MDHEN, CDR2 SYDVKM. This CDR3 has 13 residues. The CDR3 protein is CASSLAGGVEQYF. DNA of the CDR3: TGTGCCAGCAGTCTAGCGGGAGGGGTAGAGCAGTACTTC.

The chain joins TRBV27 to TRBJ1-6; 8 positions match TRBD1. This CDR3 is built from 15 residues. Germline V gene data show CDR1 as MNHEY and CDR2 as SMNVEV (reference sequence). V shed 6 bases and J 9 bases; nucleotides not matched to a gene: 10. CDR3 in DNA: TGTGCCAGCAGGCGGGAGAACAGGGGGAGTTCACCCCTCCACTTT. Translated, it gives CASRRENRGSSPLHF.

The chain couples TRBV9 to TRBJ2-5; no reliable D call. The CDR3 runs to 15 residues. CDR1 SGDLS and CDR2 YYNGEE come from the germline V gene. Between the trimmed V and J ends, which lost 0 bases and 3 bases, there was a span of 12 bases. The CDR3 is CASSVGSLREETQYF. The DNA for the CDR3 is TGTGCCAGCAGCGTAGGTAGCCTCCGGGAAGAGACCCAGTACTTC.

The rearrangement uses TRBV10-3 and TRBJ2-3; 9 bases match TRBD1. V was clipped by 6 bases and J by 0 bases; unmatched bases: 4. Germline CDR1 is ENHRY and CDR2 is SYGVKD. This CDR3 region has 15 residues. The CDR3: CAIRPQGASTDTQYF. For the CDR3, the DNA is TGTGCCATCAGACCACAGGGGGCAAGCACAGATACGCAGTATTTT.

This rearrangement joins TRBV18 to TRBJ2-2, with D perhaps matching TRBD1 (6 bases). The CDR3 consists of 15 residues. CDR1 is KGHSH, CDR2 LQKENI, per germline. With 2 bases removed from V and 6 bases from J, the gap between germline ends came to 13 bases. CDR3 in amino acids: CASSPRRGRAGELFF. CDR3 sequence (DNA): TGTGCCAGCTCACCAAGAAGGGGGAGAGCCGGGGAGCTGTTTTTT.

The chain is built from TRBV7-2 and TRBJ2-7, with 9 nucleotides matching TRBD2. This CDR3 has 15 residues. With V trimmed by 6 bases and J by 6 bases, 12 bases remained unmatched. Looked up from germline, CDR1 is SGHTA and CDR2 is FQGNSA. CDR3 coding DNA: TGTGCCAGCAGTACCGCGGCTGCGGGAGGGGTCGAGCAGTACTTC. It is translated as CASSTAAAGGVEQYF.

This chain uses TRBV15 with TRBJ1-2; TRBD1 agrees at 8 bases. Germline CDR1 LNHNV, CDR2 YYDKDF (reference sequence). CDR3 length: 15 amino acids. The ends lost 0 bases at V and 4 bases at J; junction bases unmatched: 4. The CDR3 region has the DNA TGTGCCACCAGCAGAGAGAATGGACAGGGCTATGGCTACACCTTC. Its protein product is CATSRENGQGYGYTF. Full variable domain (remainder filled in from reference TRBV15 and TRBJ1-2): DAMVIQNPRYQVTQFGKPVTLSCSQTLNHNVMYWYQQKSSQAPKLLFHYYDKDFNNEADTPDNFQSRRPNTSFCFLDIRSPGLGDTAMYLCATSRENGQGYGYTFGSGTRLTVV.

CDR3 nucleotides: TGTGCCAGCAGCTTAAATTTCCTAGCGGGAGTTTCAGATACGCAGTATTTT. It specifies CASSLNFLAGVSDTQYF. This chain connects TRBV7-2 to TRBJ2-3; 10 positions agree with TRBD2. CDR3 length: 17 amino acids. V lost 2 bases, J lost 4 bases, and 9 bases stayed unmatched. Germline lookup yields CDR1 SGHTA and CDR2 FQGNSA.

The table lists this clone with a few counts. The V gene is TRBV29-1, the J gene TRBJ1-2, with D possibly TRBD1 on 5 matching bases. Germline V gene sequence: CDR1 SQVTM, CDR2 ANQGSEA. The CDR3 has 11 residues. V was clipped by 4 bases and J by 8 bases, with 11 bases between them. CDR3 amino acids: CSVVLGDGYTF. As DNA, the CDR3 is TGCAGCGTTGTCCTTGGGGACGGCTACACCTTC.

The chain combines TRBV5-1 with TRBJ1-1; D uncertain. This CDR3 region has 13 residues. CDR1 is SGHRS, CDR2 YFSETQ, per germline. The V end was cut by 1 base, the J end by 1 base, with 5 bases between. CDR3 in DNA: TGCGCCAGCAGCTTGTTACAGAACACTGAAGCTTTCTTT. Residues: CASSLLQNTEAFF.

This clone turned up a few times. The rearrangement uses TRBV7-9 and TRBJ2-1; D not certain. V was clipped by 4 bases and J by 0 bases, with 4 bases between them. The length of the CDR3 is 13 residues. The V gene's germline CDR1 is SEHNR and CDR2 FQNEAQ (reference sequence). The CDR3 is CASSSSSYNEQFF. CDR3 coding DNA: TGTGCCAGCAGCTCGAGCTCCTACAATGAGCAGTTCTTC.

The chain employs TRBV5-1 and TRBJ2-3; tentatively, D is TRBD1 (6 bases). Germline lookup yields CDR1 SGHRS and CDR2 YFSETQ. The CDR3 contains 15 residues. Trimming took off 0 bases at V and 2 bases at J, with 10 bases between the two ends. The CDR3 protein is CASSLDRVVTDTQYF. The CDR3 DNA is TGCGCCAGCAGCTTGGACAGGGTGGTCACAGATACGCAGTATTTT.

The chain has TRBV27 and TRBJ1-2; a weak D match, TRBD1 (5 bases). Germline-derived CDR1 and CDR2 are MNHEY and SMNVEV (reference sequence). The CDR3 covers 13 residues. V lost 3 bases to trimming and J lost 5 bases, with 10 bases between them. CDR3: CASSFRGPYGYTF. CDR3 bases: TGTGCCAGCAGTTTCCGGGGACCTTATGGCTACACCTTC.

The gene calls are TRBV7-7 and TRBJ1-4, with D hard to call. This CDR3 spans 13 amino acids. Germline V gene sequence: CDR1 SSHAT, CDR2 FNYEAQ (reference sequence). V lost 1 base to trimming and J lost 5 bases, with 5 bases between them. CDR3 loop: CASSLGPNEKLFF. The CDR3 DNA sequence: TGTGCCAGCAGCTTAGGGCCAAATGAAAAACTGTTTTTT.

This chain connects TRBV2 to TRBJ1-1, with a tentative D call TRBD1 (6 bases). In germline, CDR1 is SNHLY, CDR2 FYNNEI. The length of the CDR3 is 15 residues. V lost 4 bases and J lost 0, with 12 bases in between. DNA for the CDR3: TGTGCCAGCAGTGTAGGACAGTCCATGAACACTGAAGCTTTCTTT. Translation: CASSVGQSMNTEAFF. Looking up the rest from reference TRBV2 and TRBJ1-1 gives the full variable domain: EPEVTQTPSHQVTQMGQEVILRCVPISNHLYFYWYRQILGQKVEFLVSFYNNEISEKSEIFDDQFSVERPDGSNFTLKIRSTKLEDSAMYFCASSVGQSMNTEAFFGQGTRLTVV.

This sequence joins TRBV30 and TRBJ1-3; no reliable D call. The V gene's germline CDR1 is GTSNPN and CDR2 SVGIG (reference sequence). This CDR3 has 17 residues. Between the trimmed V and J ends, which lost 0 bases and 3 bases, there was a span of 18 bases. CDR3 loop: CAWSVLGAGVRGNTIYF. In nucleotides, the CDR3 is TGTGCCTGGAGTGTACTAGGTGCTGGGGTACGTGGAAACACCATATATTTT. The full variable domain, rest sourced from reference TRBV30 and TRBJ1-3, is SQTIHQWPATLVQPVGSPLSLECTVEGTSNPNLYWYRQAAGRGLQLLFYSVGIGQISSEVPQNLSASRPQDRQFILSSKKLLLSDSGFYLCAWSVLGAGVRGNTIYFGEGSWLTVV.

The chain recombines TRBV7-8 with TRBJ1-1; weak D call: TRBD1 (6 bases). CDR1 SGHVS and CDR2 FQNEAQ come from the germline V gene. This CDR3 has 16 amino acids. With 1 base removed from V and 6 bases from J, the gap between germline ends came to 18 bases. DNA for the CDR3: TGTGCCAGCAGCTTAGGATCGTTCGGGGGGCTCTCTGAAGCTTTCTTT. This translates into CASSLGSFGGLSEAFF.

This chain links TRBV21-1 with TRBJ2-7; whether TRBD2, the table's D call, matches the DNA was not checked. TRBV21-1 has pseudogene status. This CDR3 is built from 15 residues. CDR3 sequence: CASSLLWTSGYEQYF. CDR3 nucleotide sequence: TGTGCCAGCAGCCTGCTTTGGACTAGCGGGTACGAGCAGTACTTC.

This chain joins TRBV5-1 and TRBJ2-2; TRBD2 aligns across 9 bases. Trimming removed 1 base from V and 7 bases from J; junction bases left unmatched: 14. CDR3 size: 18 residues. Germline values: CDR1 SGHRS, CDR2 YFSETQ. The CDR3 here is CASSLRGLTSGYHGELFF. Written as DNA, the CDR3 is TGCGCCAGCAGCTTGAGGGGATTGACTAGCGGATATCACGGGGAGCTGTTTTTT.